These T cell receptor beta chains were read from a single sample in a study of siplizumab effects on memory and regulatory T cells. Data came from immunoSEQ multiplex PCR; TCRdb stores just in-frame clones and leaves some out. The sample has 100,000 to 110,000 clones; 94% are singletons. The sequencing input was non-Treg CD4+ T cells sorted from blood. The source of these receptors is a human donor in good health. The CDR3 runs from the conserved cysteine through the conserved F or W. The D gene is left open where the match is weak. Some rows mark clone size as missing; the rest say once, few, many or name a class of expanded clone.

V gene,clone size,J gene,D gene,CDR3 DNA,CDR3 protein
TRBV30,once,TRBJ2-2,NA,TGTGCCTGGAGTGTGGGTAACTACCGAACCGGGGAGCTGTTTTTT,CAWSVGNYRTGELFF
TRBV28,NA,TRBJ2-1,TRBD1,TGTGCCGCTTACCGGGACAGGGCCTACAATGAGCAGTTCTTC,CAAYRDRAYNEQFF
TRBV5-1,NA,TRBJ2-3,TRBD2,TGCGCCAGCAGCAGACGAGCGGGGACTAGCACAGATACGCAGTATTTT,CASSRRAGTSTDTQYF
TRBV28,NA,TRBJ2-3,NA,TGTGCCAGCCAAAACCAAACTCCGCGGGGCACAGATACGCAGTATTTT,CASQNQTPRGTDTQYF
TRBV28,few,TRBJ1-1,NA,TGTGCCAGCAGGGTATTACGTGGTCTGAACACTGAAGCTTTCTTT,CASRVLRGLNTEAFF
TRBV4-1,NA,TRBJ2-5,NA,TGCGCCAGCAGCCAAGGGCTAGGAGATCCCCGCCAAGAGACCCAGTACTTC,CASSQGLGDPRQETQYF
TRBV10-3,NA,TRBJ2-3,NA,TGTGCCATCAGTGAGTTGGGAGATACGCAGTATTTT,CAISELGDTQYF
TRBV18,NA,TRBJ1-1,NA,TGTGCCAGCTCACCAACAGACAACACTGAAGCTTTCTTT,CASSPTDNTEAFF
TRBV2,once,TRBJ2-2,TRBD1,TGTGCCAGCAGGGCGACAGGGGGCACCGGGGAGCTGTTTTTT,CASRATGGTGELFF
TRBV19,NA,TRBJ2-3,TRBD2,TGTGCCAGTAGTAATACGGGGGGTTTCACAGATACGCAGTATTTT,CASSNTGGFTDTQYF
TRBV2,NA,TRBJ2-5,NA,TGTGCCAGCAGTCCTCAAGTCCAAGAGACCCAGTACTTC,CASSPQVQETQYF
TRBV27,once,TRBJ2-3,NA,TGTGCCAGCACCTCCATTGGGTCCCTTTTCACAGATACGCAGTATTTT,CASTSIGSLFTDTQYF
TRBV5-4,NA,TRBJ2-2,TRBD1,TGTGCCAGCAGCCCCACAGGGGGCGCGCCCACCGGGGAGCTGTTTTTT,CASSPTGGAPTGELFF
TRBV28,NA,TRBJ2-7,NA,TGTGCCAGCAGTTTAAGGGGGATGGGGGGAAGCTCCTACGAGCAGTACTTC,CASSLRGMGGSSYEQYF
TRBV21-1,NA,TRBJ2-5,NA,TGTGCCAGCGTCAGCCCCAGGACTGGCCAAGAGACCCAGTACTTC,CASVSPRTGQETQYF
TRBV2,NA,TRBJ2-1,NA,TGTGCCAGCAGTGGGTGGGGTGAGCAGTTCTTC,CASSGWGEQFF
TRBV11-2,NA,TRBJ1-1,NA,TGTGCCAGCAGCTTACGCGGGACGGAGAACACTGAAGCTTTCTTT,CASSLRGTENTEAFF
TRBV9,NA,TRBJ1-2,TRBD1,TGTGCCAGCAGCGGAGGCGGCGCAGGGGGTGGCTACACCTTC,CASSGGGAGGGYTF
TRBV5-1,NA,TRBJ2-1,NA,TGCGCCAGCAGCTTGGACGGATTGGACTTATCCTACAATGAGCAGTTCTTC,CASSLDGLDLSYNEQFF
TRBV7-2,NA,TRBJ2-5,NA,TGTGCCAGCAGCTTACTGAGAGAGACCCAGTACTTC,CASSLLRETQYF
TRBV15,NA,TRBJ2-7,NA,TGTGCCACCAGCAGAGATTTGGGACCGAGACCCTACGAGCAGTACTTC,CATSRDLGPRPYEQYF
TRBV11-2,NA,TRBJ2-1,NA,TGTGCCAGCAGCTTAGCGGGGTATGAGCAGTTCTTC,CASSLAGYEQFF
TRBV27,NA,TRBJ2-2,TRBD2,TGTGCCATCATCCAGCCCGCGGGGGACACCGGGGAGCTGTTTTTT,CAIIQPAGDTGELFF
TRBV11-3,NA,TRBJ2-7,NA,TGTGCCAGCAGCCCCGGGGATAGCTCCTACGAGCAGTACTTC,CASSPGDSSYEQYF
TRBV18,NA,TRBJ1-1,NA,TGTGCCAGCTCACCGGGACAAATTGAAGCTTTCTTT,CASSPGQIEAFF
TRBV5-1,NA,TRBJ2-5,NA,TGCGCCAGCAGCCCCGGGGGCAAAGGAGAGACCCAGTACTTC,CASSPGGKGETQYF
TRBV7-9,few,TRBJ2-3,NA,TGTGCCAGCAGCTTAACGAGCGGGCTCACAGATACGCAGTATTTT,CASSLTSGLTDTQYF
TRBV30,NA,TRBJ1-1,NA,TGTGCCTGGAGTGCCGGTGGGATGCGGAACACTGAAGCTTTCTTT,CAWSAGGMRNTEAFF
TRBV7-2,NA,TRBJ2-1,TRBD2,TGTGCCAGCAGGCGGACTAGCGAGCTCTCCTACAATGAGCAGTTCTTC,CASRRTSELSYNEQFF
TRBV4-1,NA,TRBJ1-2,NA,TGCGCCAGCAGCGAAGGGGCTGGGGCTAACTATGGCTACACCTTC,CASSEGAGANYGYTF
TRBV27,NA,TRBJ2-3,TRBD1,TGTGCCAGCAGCCAACCGGGACAGGGGGCCGGTACGCAGTATTTT,CASSQPGQGAGTQYF
TRBV28,NA,TRBJ2-7,NA,TGTGCCAGCAGCCTGGAGGGGTACTACGAGCAGTACTTC,CASSLEGYYEQYF
TRBV6-5,NA,TRBJ2-7,NA,TGTGCCAGCAGTTACTCGACAGCAACCTACGAGCAGTACTTC,CASSYSTATYEQYF
TRBV6-1,NA,TRBJ2-7,NA,TGTGCCAGCAGAACGGGACTCGCCTACGAGCAGTACTTC,CASRTGLAYEQYF
TRBV19,NA,TRBJ2-1,TRBD1,TGTGCCAGTAGTATAAGGGGGCTCAATGGGGGAGTAAACAATGAGCAGTTCTTC,CASSIRGLNGGVNNEQFF
TRBV29-1,NA,TRBJ2-3,TRBD2,TGCAGCGTTGGCGTAGCGGGAGTCCCAGATACGCAGTATTTT,CSVGVAGVPDTQYF
TRBV4-1,NA,TRBJ2-7,TRBD1,TGCGCCAGCAGCCAAGGAGTCGGTGGACAGGCGTTCTCCTACGAGCAGTACTTC,CASSQGVGGQAFSYEQYF
TRBV7-2,once,TRBJ2-1,NA,TGTGCCAGCAGCCCCTTTGGCAATGAGCAGTTCTTC,CASSPFGNEQFF
TRBV5-1,once,TRBJ1-1,NA,TGCGCCAGCAGCCCGGACGGCAACACTGAAGCTTTCTTT,CASSPDGNTEAFF
TRBV6-1,NA,TRBJ2-5,NA,TGTGCCAGCAGTGAAGCGGGGGGGGCGGAGACCCAGTACTTC,CASSEAGGAETQYF
TRBV5-1,NA,TRBJ2-3,NA,TGCGCCAGCAGCTTGTTGATTGGTAGCACAGATACGCAGTATTTT,CASSLLIGSTDTQYF
TRBV5-6,NA,TRBJ2-3,NA,TGTGCCAGCAGCTTGGTGGTGGGAGTTAGAACAGATACGCAGTATTTT,CASSLVVGVRTDTQYF
TRBV6-1,once,TRBJ1-2,NA,TGTGCCAGCAGCGGACAGCTCGGCTACACCTTC,CASSGQLGYTF
TRBV5-1,NA,TRBJ1-2,NA,TGCGCCAGCAGCTTGGACAGCCAGGACTATGGCTACACCTTC,CASSLDSQDYGYTF
TRBV12-2,NA,TRBJ1-1,NA,TGTGCAAGTCGCCGGCGGGGTGGAGGAATGAACACTGAAGCTTTCTTT,CASRRRGGGMNTEAFF
TRBV7-7,NA,TRBJ2-3,TRBD2,TGTGCTAGCAGCTTAGAGGCTAGCGGGAGAGATACGCAGTATTTT,CASSLEASGRDTQYF
TRBV6-1,NA,TRBJ1-1,NA,TGTGCCAGCAGACTAGGGACTGAAGCTTTCTTT,CASRLGTEAFF
TRBV27,NA,TRBJ2-5,TRBD1,TGTGCCAGCAGTTTAGGGACAGGGCTAGAGACCCAGTACTTC,CASSLGTGLETQYF
TRBV9,NA,TRBJ1-4,NA,TGTGCCAGCAGCCCCCGACAGGACGCAACTAATGAAAAACTGTTTTTT,CASSPRQDATNEKLFF
TRBV21-1,NA,TRBJ2-1,NA,TGTGCCAGCAGCAAAACTAGCGGGAGCTCCTACAATGAGCAGTTCTTC,CASSKTSGSSYNEQFF